The 5 T cell receptor beta chains below all came from one sample that was sequenced in a study of blood T cell repertoires in COVID-19. Clones were sequenced by immunoSEQ multiplex PCR, and TCRdb holds only the in-frame ones, with some missing. The data show about 59,000 clones, with around 90% seen just once and around a sixth held by the top ten. Sample: peripheral blood. The receptors shown here come from a man of 80 years or more with acute or convalescent COVID-19.

In its sample, this clone was seen once. The chain couples TRBV4-1 to TRBJ1-2; D uncertain. The CDR3 spans 13 residues. The V gene's germline CDR1 is MGHRA and CDR2 YSYEKL. Trimming stripped 2 bases from V and 4 bases from J, with 8 bases between. The DNA for the CDR3 is TGCGCCAGCAGCCAAACGGGGTTCTATGGCTACACCTTC. It codes for CASSQTGFYGYTF.

The chain carries TRBV19 and TRBJ1-1; D not resolved. Trimming cost V 8 bases and J 1 base, with 11 bases left between them. Germline V gene lookup returns CDR1 LNHDA and CDR2 SQIVND (reference sequence). The CDR3 length is 13 residues. The chain's CDR3 is CASGPGKNTEAFF. In nucleotides, the CDR3 is TGTGCCAGTGGCCCGGGTAAGAACACTGAAGCTTTCTTT. Using reference TRBV19 and TRBJ1-1 for the parts outside the CDR3, the full variable domain is DGGITQSPKYLFRKEGQNVTLSCEQNLNHDAMYWYRQDPGQGLRLIYYSQIVNDFQKGDIAEGYSVSREKKESFPLTVTSAQKNPTAFYLCASGPGKNTEAFFGQGTRLTVV.

J is TRBJ2-7 and V is TRBV11-2; 9 nucleotides agree with TRBD1. V lost 5 bases to trimming and J lost 7 bases; unmatched junction nucleotides: 15. Germline V gene sequence: CDR1 SGHAT, CDR2 FQNNGV. CDR3 length equals 16 residues. The CDR3 DNA sequence: TGTGCCAGCAGCCCCCGGTCCCGACAGGGGGTGGGTGAGCAGTACTTC. Its protein product is CASSPRSRQGVGEQYF.

This chain links TRBV15 with TRBJ2-7, with 8 bases fitting TRBD1. V gave up 3 bases and J gave up 4 bases; unmatched junction bases: 11. CDR1 is LNHNV, CDR2 YYDKDF, per germline (reference sequence). The CDR3 is 16 residues long. The CDR3 bases are TGTGCCACCAGCAGGAGCAAGGACAGGGTAGATTACGAGCAGTACTTC. Translation: CATSRSKDRVDYEQYF.

This clone was detected only once. The rearrangement links TRBV24-1 to TRBJ2-2; 12 nucleotides match TRBD2. Germline assignment: CDR1 KGHDR and CDR2 SFDVKD. The CDR3 totals 14 residues. The trim removed 10 bases at V and 4 bases at J, leaving 3 bases unmatched. The CDR3 DNA sequence: TGTGCCACTGGACTAGCGGGGCCCACCGGGGAGCTGTTTTTT. Amino acids: CATGLAGPTGELFF.